This T cell receptor beta chain was sequenced in a study of T-cell reconstitution after alpha-beta-depleted transplantation in children. Preparation of the TCRbeta library was carried out with unique molecular identifiers. A single record per CDR3 protein comes from TCRdb applying MiXCR to the PCR reads. The table has some 220,000 distinct CDR3 sequences, approximately 9% seen once. In germline, CDR1 is DFQATT, CDR2 SNEGSKA (reference sequence). The V end lost 3 bases, the J end lost 5 bases, and 5 bases lay between the germline ends. This CDR3 is 10 amino acids long. The sequence derives from a human donor who donated a stem cell graft to a child with acute lymphoblastic leukemia. The source material was PBMCs from the stem cell graft donor, sampled from the stem cell graft. V usage is TRBV20-1 and J usage is TRBJ2-7; possible D gene TRBD1, 5 bases. CDR3 region: CSASRDEQYF. As DNA, the CDR3 is TGCAGTGCTAGCAGGGACGAGCAGTACTTC.